A selection of T cell receptor beta chains follows, all from one sample in a study of control samples from healthy donors and cancer patients. Assay: immunoSEQ multiplex PCR; the TCRdb copy retains only in-frame clones and omits some. This table holds some 65,000 clones, around 84% found once. Sequenced material: PBMCs. The receptor source for this set is a woman between 45 and 60 years old with lung cancer. Each CDR3 is given with its conserved first and last residue. A D gene is named only where the DNA matches it firmly. The size field is filled for only some rows; it gives once, few, many or a size class.

V gene	D gene	J gene	clone size	CDR3 protein	CDR3 DNA
TRBV3-1/TRBV3-2	NA	TRBJ2-3	NA	CASSQEARRTDTQYF	TGTGCCAGCAGCCAAGAGGCTAGAAGGACAGATACGCAGTATTTT
TRBV3-1/TRBV3-2	NA	TRBJ2-7	NA	CASSSDRASYEQYF	TGTGCCAGCAGCTCCGACAGAGCTTCCTACGAGCAGTACTTC
TRBV3-1/TRBV3-2	TRBD1	TRBJ1-4	NA	CASSQDLQQGYEKLFF	TGTGCCAGCAGCCAAGATCTTCAACAGGGGTATGAAAAACTGTTTTTT
TRBV7-9	NA	TRBJ1-1	once	CASSTERQAFF	TGTGCCAGCAGTACAGAAAGACAGGCTTTCTTT
TRBV7-9	NA	TRBJ1-2	NA	CASSLGGGIYGYTF	TGTGCCAGCAGCTTAGGAGGGGGAATCTATGGCTACACCTTC
TRBV19	TRBD1	TRBJ1-5	NA	CASSLGQFNQPQHF	TGTGCCAGTAGTTTGGGACAGTTCAATCAGCCCCAGCATTTT
TRBV15	NA	TRBJ1-1	NA	CATSRQMNTEAFF	TGTGCCACCAGCAGACAGATGAACACTGAAGCTTTCTTT
TRBV27	TRBD1	TRBJ2-7	once	CASTETGVLPYEQYF	TGTGCCAGCACAGAGACAGGGGTTCTGCCCTACGAGCAGTACTTC
TRBV12-3/TRBV12-4	NA	TRBJ1-2	NA	CASSFGNYGYTF	TGTGCCAGCAGTTTTGGTAACTATGGCTACACCTTC
TRBV7-9	TRBD1	TRBJ2-2	NA	CASSSGGQGRAGELFF	TGTGCCAGCAGCTCCGGTGGACAGGGACGCGCCGGGGAGCTGTTTTTT
TRBV7-2	TRBD1	TRBJ1-4	NA	CASSSVTGKANEKLFF	TGTGCCAGCAGCTCGGTGACAGGGAAGGCTAATGAAAAACTGTTTTTT
TRBV6-5	TRBD1	TRBJ2-7	NA	CASRVGQVTYEQYF	TGTGCCAGCAGGGTGGGACAGGTCACCTACGAGCAGTACTTC
TRBV29-1	NA	TRBJ2-3	NA	CSVAGGVTDTQYF	TGCAGCGTTGCGGGCGGGGTCACAGATACGCAGTATTTT
TRBV20-1	TRBD1	TRBJ1-1	NA	CSAKGQGWPFF	TGCAGTGCTAAGGGACAGGGGTGGCCTTTCTTT
TRBV19	TRBD2	TRBJ2-1	NA	CASSHRGGGSYNEQFF	TGTGCCAGTAGTCACCGGGGGGGAGGGTCCTACAATGAGCAGTTCTTC
TRBV3-1/TRBV3-2	TRBD1	TRBJ1-1	NA	CASSPPGQRQNTEAFF	TGTGCCAGCAGCCCACCGGGACAGAGACAGAACACTGAAGCTTTCTTT
TRBV18	NA	TRBJ1-4	NA	CASFYGRNEKLFF	TGTGCCAGCTTCTATGGACGTAATGAAAAACTGTTTTTT
TRBV13	NA	TRBJ1-5	NA	CASSSTRDLREPQHF	TGTGCCAGCAGCTCCACCCGGGACCTTAGGGAGCCCCAGCATTTT
TRBV29-1	TRBD1	TRBJ1-1	few	CSGVQGAGTEAFF	TGCAGCGGTGTACAGGGGGCTGGCACTGAAGCTTTCTTT
TRBV29-1	TRBD1	TRBJ2-1	NA	CSVEGDRGENNEQFF	TGCAGCGTTGAAGGGGACAGGGGAGAAAACAATGAGCAGTTCTTC
TRBV7-3	NA	TRBJ2-3	NA	CASSSEAGNTDTQYF	TGTGCCAGCAGCTCCGAGGCAGGGAACACAGATACGCAGTATTTT
TRBV5-5	TRBD1	TRBJ1-6	once	CASSLVLARGPSPLHF	TGTGCCAGCAGCTTGGTTTTAGCCAGGGGGCCTTCACCCCTCCACTTT
TRBV7-2	TRBD1	TRBJ1-1	NA	CASSLTGGNTEAFF	TGTGCCAGCAGCTTGACAGGGGGCAACACTGAAGCTTTCTTT
TRBV9	NA	TRBJ1-1	NA	CASSVWAENTEAFF	TGTGCCAGCAGCGTATGGGCGGAGAACACTGAAGCTTTCTTT